This T cell receptor beta chain was identified in a study of blood T cell repertoires in COVID-19. Across the study: Samples representing acute and convalescent COVID-19 were sourced from the United States, Italy and Spain. From T cells, B-cell-depleted T cells, or PBMCs came the material, which was cDNA or gDNA.

The germline gives CDR1 MNHEY, CDR2 SVGAGI. CDR3 size: 15 residues. V shed 6 bases and J 4 bases; nucleotides not matched to a gene: 9. Original processing notes: From reference gene primer amplification, estimates of nucleated cell counts were derived. This table comes from immunoSEQ multiplex PCR, and its TCRdb copy is limited to in-frame clones, with some not included. The V and J calls and the clone size are those of that table, but D and trimming were determined from the DNA. The sample records about 300,000 clones, more than 85% being singletons. Sequencing input: peripheral blood. The J gene is TRBJ1-1, the V gene TRBV6-5, with TRBD1 matching over 9 bases. The sequence derives from a man aged 40-55 years with acute or convalescent COVID-19. CDR3 in amino acids: CASRGTGSGSTEAFF. CDR3 in DNA: TGTGCCAGCAGAGGGACAGGGTCGGGGAGCACTGAAGCTTTCTTT.